A selection of T cell receptor beta chains follows, all from one sample in a study of OX40 agonist ivuxolimab in advanced cancers. Sequenced by immunoSEQ multiplex PCR; TCRdb stores in-frame clones only, minus some. Of over 95,000 clones in the sample, 90% to 95% were seen once. Sequencing used CD4+ or CD8+ T cells sorted from blood, obtained in a trial of the OX40 agonist ivuxolimab. The receptors were sampled from an adult with an advanced solid tumor such as melanoma, head and neck, liver or kidney cancer. CDR3s include the opening cysteine and the closing phenylalanine or tryptophan. The D gene is left open where the match is weak. Some rows mark clone size as missing; the rest say once, few, many or name a class of expanded clone.

clone size,V gene,J gene,D gene,CDR3 DNA,CDR3 protein
.,TRBV15,TRBJ2-7,.,TGTGCCACCAGCAAGTCTGGGAGCTCCTACGAGCAGTACTTC,CATSKSGSSYEQYF
.,TRBV7-2,TRBJ1-3,.,TGTGCCAGCAGCTCAGATGCAGGGTCTGGAAACACCATATATTTT,CASSSDAGSGNTIYF
.,TRBV6-5,TRBJ2-4,.,TGTGCCAGCAGCCCCATGGCAGGAAAAAACATTCAGTACTTC,CASSPMAGKNIQYF
once,TRBV25-1,TRBJ2-1,.,TGTGCCAGCAGTGAGTTCTCCCTAACTGCGAGCTCCTACAATGAGCAGTTCTTC,CASSEFSLTASSYNEQFF
.,TRBV6-5,TRBJ1-5,.,TGTGCCAGCAGTTACTCGAACGGCCAGCCCCAGCATTTT,CASSYSNGQPQHF
.,TRBV7-9,TRBJ1-1,.,TGTGCCAGCAACTGGGGGCTGGAAAACACTGAAGTTTTCTTT,CASNWGLENTEVFF
once,TRBV9,TRBJ2-3,TRBD2,TGTGCCAGCAGCTTCCGAGCGGGAGAGGGCACAGATACGCAGTATTTT,CASSFRAGEGTDTQYF
.,TRBV27,TRBJ2-2,.,TGTGCCAGCAGTTTCCTGTTTTCAGGTTCAGGGTCCCCCGGGGAGCTGTTTTTT,CASSFLFSGSGSPGELFF
.,TRBV28,TRBJ2-1,TRBD1,TGTGCCAGCAGTTTACGGCAGGGGGTCCATGAGCAGTTCTTC,CASSLRQGVHEQFF
.,TRBV5-1,TRBJ1-1,TRBD1,TGCGCCAGCAGCTTGGTGGCAGGACAGGGAGCTTTCTTT,CASSLVAGQGAFF
.,TRBV7-2,TRBJ2-3,.,TGTGCCAGCAGCTTAACAAGGACCATCGGCACAGATACGCAGTATTTT,CASSLTRTIGTDTQYF
once,TRBV7-2,TRBJ1-2,.,TGTGCCAGCAGCTTCCGACGCAAGGAAGGCTACACCTTC,CASSFRRKEGYTF
.,TRBV2,TRBJ2-7,.,TGTGCCACCAAGAGGGGGGTATTCGACGAGCAGTACTTC,CATKRGVFDEQYF
.,TRBV4-1,TRBJ2-1,TRBD2,TGCGCCAGCAGCCAAGAACCGGGACTAGCGGGCAATGAGCAGTTCTTC,CASSQEPGLAGNEQFF
.,TRBV18,TRBJ2-1,TRBD2,TGTGCCAGCTCACCTTTGGCGGGAGCGGGGAATGAGCAGTTCTTC,CASSPLAGAGNEQFF
.,TRBV7-2,TRBJ2-7,.,TGTGCCCGCCTTGGTGGGCGCCACGAGCAGTACTTC,CARLGGRHEQYF
.,TRBV7-2,TRBJ2-5,.,TGTGCCAGCAGCTTGCAAGAGACCCAGTACTTC,CASSLQETQYF
.,TRBV14,TRBJ2-7,TRBD2,TGTGCCAGCAGCCCACTAGCGGGCTCCTTCGAGCAGTACTTC,CASSPLAGSFEQYF
.,TRBV28,TRBJ2-3,TRBD1,TGTGCCAGCAGCGGGACAGGGCTATTTACAGATACGCAGTATTTT,CASSGTGLFTDTQYF
.,TRBV15,TRBJ1-2,.,TGTGCCACCAGCAGAGACAGGAATACTAACTATGGCTACACCTTC,CATSRDRNTNYGYTF
.,TRBV9,TRBJ2-1,TRBD2,TGTGCCAGCAGCGTAGGACCAGCGGGAACCGACAATGAGCAGTTCTTC,CASSVGPAGTDNEQFF